The clone carrying this T cell receptor (beta chain) was seen just once. These data are taken from a study of blood T cell repertoires in COVID-19. About the research overall: The samples span acute and convalescent COVID-19 from the United States, Italy and Spain. PBMCs, B-cell-depleted T cells, or T cells provided the cDNA or gDNA that made up the material.

Seattle enrolled patients during active infection and tracked them longitudinally. Germline V gives CDR1 MDHEN, CDR2 SYDVKM. This CDR3 is built from 15 residues. Trimming took off 5 bases at V and 6 bases at J, with 20 bases between the two ends. As processed by the authors: Reference gene primers were amplified, and this amplification served to estimate nucleated cell counts. Clones were sequenced by immunoSEQ multiplex PCR, and TCRdb holds only the in-frame ones, with some missing. Clonal size and the V and J genes are those of that table, whereas D and trimming came from the DNA. The repertoire includes a few hundred thousand clones, about 91% of them detected once, and just under 6.5% sits in the top ten.

The rearrangement links TRBV28 to TRBJ2-7; D may be TRBD1 (7 bases). This receptor was taken from a woman aged 30 to 39 with COVID-19, enrolled during active disease. The sample was peripheral blood. CDR3 in DNA: TGTGCCAGCAGTGTCGCGACAGGGTTGGGACTCGAGCAGTACTTC. This sequence encodes CASSVATGLGLEQYF.